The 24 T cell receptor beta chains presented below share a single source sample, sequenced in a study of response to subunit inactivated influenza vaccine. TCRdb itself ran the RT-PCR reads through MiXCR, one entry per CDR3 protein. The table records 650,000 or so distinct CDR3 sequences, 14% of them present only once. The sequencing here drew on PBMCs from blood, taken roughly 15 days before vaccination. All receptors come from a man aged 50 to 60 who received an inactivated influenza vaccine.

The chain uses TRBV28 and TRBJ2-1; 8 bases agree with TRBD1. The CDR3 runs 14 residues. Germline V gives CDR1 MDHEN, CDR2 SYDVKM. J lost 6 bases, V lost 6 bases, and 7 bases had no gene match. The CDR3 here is CASRGTGGSNEQFF. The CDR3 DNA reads TGTGCCAGCAGGGGGACAGGAGGATCCAATGAGCAGTTCTTC.

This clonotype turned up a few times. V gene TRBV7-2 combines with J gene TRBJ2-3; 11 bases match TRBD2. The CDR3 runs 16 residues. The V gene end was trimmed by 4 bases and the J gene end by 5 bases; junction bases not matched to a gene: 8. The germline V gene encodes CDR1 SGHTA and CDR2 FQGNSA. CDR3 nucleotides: TGTGCCAGCAGCTCCCGTAGCGGGGGGGGGTTAGATACGCAGTATTTT. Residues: CASSSRSGGGLDTQYF.

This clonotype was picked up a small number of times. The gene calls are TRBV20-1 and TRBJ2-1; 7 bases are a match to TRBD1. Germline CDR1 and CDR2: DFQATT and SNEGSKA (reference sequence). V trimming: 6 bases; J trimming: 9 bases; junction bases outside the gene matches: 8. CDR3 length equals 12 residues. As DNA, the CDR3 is TGCAGTGCGGAAGACAGGGCCAGTGAGCAGTTCTTC. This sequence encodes CSAEDRASEQFF.

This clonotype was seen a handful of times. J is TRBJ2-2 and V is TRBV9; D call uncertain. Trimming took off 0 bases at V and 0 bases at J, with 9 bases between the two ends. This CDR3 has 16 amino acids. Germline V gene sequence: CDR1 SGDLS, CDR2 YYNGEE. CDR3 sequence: CASSVEVLANTGELFF. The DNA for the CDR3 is TGTGCCAGCAGCGTAGAAGTCCTCGCGAACACCGGGGAGCTGTTTTTT.

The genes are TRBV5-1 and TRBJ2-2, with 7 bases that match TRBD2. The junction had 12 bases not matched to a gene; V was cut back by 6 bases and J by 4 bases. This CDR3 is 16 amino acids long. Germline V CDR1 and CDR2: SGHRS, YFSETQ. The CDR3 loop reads CASTSLGGGSTGELFF. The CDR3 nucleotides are TGCGCCAGCACCAGTCTGGGGGGAGGGAGCACCGGGGAGCTGTTTTTT.

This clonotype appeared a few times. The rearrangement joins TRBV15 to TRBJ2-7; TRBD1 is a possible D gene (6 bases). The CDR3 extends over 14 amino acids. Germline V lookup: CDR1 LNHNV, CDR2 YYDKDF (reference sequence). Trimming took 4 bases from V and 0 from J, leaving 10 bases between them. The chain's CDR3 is CATSKWDTSYEQYF. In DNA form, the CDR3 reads TGTGCCACCAGCAAATGGGACACCTCCTACGAGCAGTACTTC.

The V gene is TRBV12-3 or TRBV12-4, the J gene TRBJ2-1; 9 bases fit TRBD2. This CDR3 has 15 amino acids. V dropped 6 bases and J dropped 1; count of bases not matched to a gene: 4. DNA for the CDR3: TGTGCCAGCAGGTCACTAGCGGGTTCCTACAATGAGCAGTTCTTC. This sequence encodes CASRSLAGSYNEQFF.

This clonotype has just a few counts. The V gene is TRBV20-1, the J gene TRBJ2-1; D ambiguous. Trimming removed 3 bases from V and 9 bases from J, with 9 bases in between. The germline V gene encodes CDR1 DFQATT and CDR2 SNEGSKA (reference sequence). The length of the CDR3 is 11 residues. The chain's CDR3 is CSASVGPEQFF. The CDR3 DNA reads TGCAGTGCTAGTGTAGGGCCTGAGCAGTTCTTC.

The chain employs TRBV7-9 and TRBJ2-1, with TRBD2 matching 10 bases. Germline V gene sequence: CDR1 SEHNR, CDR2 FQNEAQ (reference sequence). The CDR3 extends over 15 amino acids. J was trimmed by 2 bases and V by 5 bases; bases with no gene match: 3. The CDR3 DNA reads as TGTGCCAGCAGCGCTAGCGGGGGTACCTACAATGAGCAGTTCTTC. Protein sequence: CASSASGGTYNEQFF.

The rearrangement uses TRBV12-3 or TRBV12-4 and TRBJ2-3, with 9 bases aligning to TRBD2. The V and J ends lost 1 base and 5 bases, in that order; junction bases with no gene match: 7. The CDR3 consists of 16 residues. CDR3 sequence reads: CASSLGGRATGDTQYF. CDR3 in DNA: TGTGCCAGCAGTTTAGGCGGGAGGGCCACGGGAGATACGCAGTATTTT.

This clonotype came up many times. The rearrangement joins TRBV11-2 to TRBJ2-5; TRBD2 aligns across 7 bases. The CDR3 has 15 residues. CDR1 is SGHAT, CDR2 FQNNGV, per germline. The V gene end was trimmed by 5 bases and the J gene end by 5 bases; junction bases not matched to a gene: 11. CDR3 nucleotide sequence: TGTGCCAGCAGCCCGGGGACTACCCTCAGGGAGACCCAGTACTTC. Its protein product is CASSPGTTLRETQYF.

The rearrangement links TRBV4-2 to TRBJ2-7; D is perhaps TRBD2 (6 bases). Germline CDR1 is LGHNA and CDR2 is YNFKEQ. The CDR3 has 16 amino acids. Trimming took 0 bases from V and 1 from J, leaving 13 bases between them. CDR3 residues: CASSQDFSGGSYEQYF. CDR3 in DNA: TGTGCCAGCAGCCAAGATTTCAGCGGAGGGTCCTACGAGCAGTACTTC.

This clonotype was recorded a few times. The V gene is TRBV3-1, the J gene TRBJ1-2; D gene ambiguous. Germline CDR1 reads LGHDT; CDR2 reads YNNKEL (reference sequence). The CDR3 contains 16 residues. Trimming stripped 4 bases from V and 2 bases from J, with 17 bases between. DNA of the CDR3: TGTGCCAGCAGCCGTTCCCAAGGGCTCGCCAACTATGGCTACACCTTC. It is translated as CASSRSQGLANYGYTF.

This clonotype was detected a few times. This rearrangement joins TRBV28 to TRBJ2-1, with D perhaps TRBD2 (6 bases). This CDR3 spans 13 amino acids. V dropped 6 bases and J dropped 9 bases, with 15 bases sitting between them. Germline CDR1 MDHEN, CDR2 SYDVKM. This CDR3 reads CASSSPGESEQFF. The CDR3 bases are TGTGCCAGCAGCTCCCCGGGGGAGAGTGAGCAGTTCTTC.

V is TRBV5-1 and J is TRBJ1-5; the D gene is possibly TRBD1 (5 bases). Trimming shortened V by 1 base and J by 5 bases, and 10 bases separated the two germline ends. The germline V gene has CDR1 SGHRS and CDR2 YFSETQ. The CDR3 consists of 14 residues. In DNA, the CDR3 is TGCGCCAGCAGCTTGATTCCGGGGGATCAGCCCCAGCATTTT. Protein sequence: CASSLIPGDQPQHF. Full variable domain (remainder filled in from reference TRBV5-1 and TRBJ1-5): KAGVTQTPRYLIKTRGQQVTLSCSPISGHRSVSWYQQTPGQGLQFLFEYFSETQRNKGNFPGRFSGRQFSNSRSEMNVSTLELGDSALYLCASSLIPGDQPQHFGDGTRLSIL.

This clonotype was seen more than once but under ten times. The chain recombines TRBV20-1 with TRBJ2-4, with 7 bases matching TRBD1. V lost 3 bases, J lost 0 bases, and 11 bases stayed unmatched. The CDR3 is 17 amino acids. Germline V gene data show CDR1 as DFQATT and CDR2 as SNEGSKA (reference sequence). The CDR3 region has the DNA TGCAGTGCTAGGGGGCAGGGGGAAACCCTAGCCAAAAACATTCAGTACTTC. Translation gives CSARGQGETLAKNIQYF.

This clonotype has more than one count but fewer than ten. DNA of the CDR3: TGTGCCAGCAGTTACCCTAGCGGGAGCTCCTACGAGCAGTACTTC. Encoded protein: CASSYPSGSSYEQYF. This sequence joins TRBV6-5 and TRBJ2-7; 10 bases agree with TRBD2. CDR3 length equals 15 residues. Germline V lookup: CDR1 MNHEY, CDR2 SVGAGI. V was pared by 2 bases and J by 0 bases, with 1 base of the junction left unmatched.

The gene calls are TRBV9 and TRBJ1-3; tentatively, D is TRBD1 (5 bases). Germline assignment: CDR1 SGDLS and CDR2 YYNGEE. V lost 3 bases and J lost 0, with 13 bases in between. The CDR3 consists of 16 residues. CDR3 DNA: TGTGCCAGCAGCGCTTCAGGGTATCTCTCTGGAAACACCATATATTTT. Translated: CASSASGYLSGNTIYF. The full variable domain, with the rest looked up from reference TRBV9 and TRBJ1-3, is DSGVTQTPKHLITATGQRVTLRCSPRSGDLSVYWYQQSLDQGLQFLIQYYNGEERAKGNILERFSAQQFPDLHSELNLSSLELGDSALYFCASSASGYLSGNTIYFGEGSWLTVV.

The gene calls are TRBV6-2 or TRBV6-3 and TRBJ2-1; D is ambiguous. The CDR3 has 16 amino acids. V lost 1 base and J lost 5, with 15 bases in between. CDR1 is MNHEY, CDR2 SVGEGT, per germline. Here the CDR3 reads CASSYFAGKVDNEQFF. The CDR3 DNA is TGTGCCAGCAGTTACTTTGCAGGTAAAGTCGACAATGAGCAGTTCTTC.

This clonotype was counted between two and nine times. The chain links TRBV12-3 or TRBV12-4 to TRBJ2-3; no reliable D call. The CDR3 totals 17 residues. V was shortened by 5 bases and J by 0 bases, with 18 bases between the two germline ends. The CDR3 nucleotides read TGTGCCAGCAGTCCAAGAATAAGCTGGGCCAGCACAGATACGCAGTATTTT. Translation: CASSPRISWASTDTQYF.

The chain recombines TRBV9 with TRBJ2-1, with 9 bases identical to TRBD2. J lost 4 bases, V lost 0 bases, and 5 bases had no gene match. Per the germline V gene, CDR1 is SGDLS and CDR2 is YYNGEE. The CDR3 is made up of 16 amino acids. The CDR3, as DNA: TGTGCCAGCAGCGTAGAGAGCGGGGGGCATTACAATGAGCAGTTCTTC. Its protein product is CASSVESGGHYNEQFF.

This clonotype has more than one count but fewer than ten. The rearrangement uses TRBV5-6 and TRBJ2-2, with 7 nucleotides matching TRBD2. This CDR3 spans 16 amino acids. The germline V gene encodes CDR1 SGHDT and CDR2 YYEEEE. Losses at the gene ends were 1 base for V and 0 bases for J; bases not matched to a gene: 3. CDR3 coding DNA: TGTGCCAGCAGCTTGTTACTAGCGACGAACACCGGGGAGCTGTTTTTT. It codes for CASSLLLATNTGELFF.

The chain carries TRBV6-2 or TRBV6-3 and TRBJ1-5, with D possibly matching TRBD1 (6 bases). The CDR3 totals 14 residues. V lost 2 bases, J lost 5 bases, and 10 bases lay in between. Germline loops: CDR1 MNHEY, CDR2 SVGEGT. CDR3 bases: TGTGCCAGCAGTTACAAGGGGGGGTATCAGCCCCAGCATTTT. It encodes CASSYKGGYQPQHF.

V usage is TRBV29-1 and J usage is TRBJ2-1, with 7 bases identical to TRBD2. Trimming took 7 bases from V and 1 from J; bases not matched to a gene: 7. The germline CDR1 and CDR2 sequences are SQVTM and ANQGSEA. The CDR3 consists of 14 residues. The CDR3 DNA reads TGCAGCGCCTGGGGGGAGGGTTCCTACAATGAGCAGTTCTTC. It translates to CSAWGEGSYNEQFF.